Listed below are T cell receptor beta chains from one sample, sequenced in a study of shared clonotypes between healthy human individuals. Assay: immunoSEQ multiplex PCR; the TCRdb copy retains only in-frame clones and omits some. The sample has approximately 460,000 clones, approximately 77% seen once. Sequenced: PBMCs. The receptors derive from a woman aged 40-49 years in good health. Some clones in this sample may be carry-over from other donors' samples. Both conserved end residues are part of each CDR3. A D gene is named only where the DNA matches it firmly. Size values are once, few and many counts, or a class for expanded clones, and some rows have none.

CDR3 DNA: TGTGCCTGGAGGCTGAGCATTGCAACTAATGAAAAACTGTTTTTT; CDR3 protein: CAWRLSIATNEKLFF; D gene: NA; J gene: TRBJ1-4; clone size: NA; V gene: TRBV30
CDR3 DNA: TGTGCCAGCAGCTTATTGGGAAAACCCTACGAGCAGTACTTC; CDR3 protein: CASSLLGKPYEQYF; D gene: NA; J gene: TRBJ2-7; clone size: NA; V gene: TRBV11-2
CDR3 DNA: TGTGCCAGCAGCTTCACCGGGACAGATCAGCCCCAGCATTTT; CDR3 protein: CASSFTGTDQPQHF; D gene: TRBD1; J gene: TRBJ1-5; clone size: NA; V gene: TRBV7-8
CDR3 DNA: TGCGCCAGCAGCACCACAGGGGTGGACACCATATATTTT; CDR3 protein: CASSTTGVDTIYF; D gene: TRBD1; J gene: TRBJ1-3; clone size: NA; V gene: TRBV5-1
CDR3 DNA: TGTGCCAGCACGACTAGCCTTTCATTCTACGAGCAGTACTTC; CDR3 protein: CASTTSLSFYEQYF; D gene: TRBD2; J gene: TRBJ2-7; clone size: once; V gene: TRBV28
CDR3 DNA: TGTGCCATCAGTGAGTCCGCGGGTGCCACCGGGGAGCTGTTTTTT; CDR3 protein: CAISESAGATGELFF; D gene: NA; J gene: TRBJ2-2; clone size: NA; V gene: TRBV10-3
CDR3 DNA: TGTGCCAGCAGTTTGCAGGGAACCGGGGAGCTGTTTTTT; CDR3 protein: CASSLQGTGELFF; D gene: NA; J gene: TRBJ2-2; clone size: many; V gene: TRBV6-5
CDR3 DNA: TGTGCCAGCAGCGTGACCGAGGCGACGGGGGAGACCCAGTACTTC; CDR3 protein: CASSVTEATGETQYF; D gene: NA; J gene: TRBJ2-5; clone size: NA; V gene: TRBV9
CDR3 DNA: TGCGCCAGCAGCTTTAGCGGGGATCACAATGAGCAGTTCTTC; CDR3 protein: CASSFSGDHNEQFF; D gene: TRBD2; J gene: TRBJ2-1; clone size: few; V gene: TRBV5-1
CDR3 DNA: TGTGCCAGTAGTATTAAGTCCCTAGCGGGGAGGGGCTACAATGAGCAGTTCTTC; CDR3 protein: CASSIKSLAGRGYNEQFF; D gene: TRBD2; J gene: TRBJ2-1; clone size: NA; V gene: TRBV19
CDR3 DNA: TGTGCCAGTAGTATTTGGGGCTACGAGCAGTACTTC; CDR3 protein: CASSIWGYEQYF; D gene: NA; J gene: TRBJ2-7; clone size: once; V gene: TRBV19
CDR3 DNA: TGTGCCAGCAGCTCCACCGTAGCGGGAGGCACCGGGGAGCTGTTTTTT; CDR3 protein: CASSSTVAGGTGELFF; D gene: TRBD2; J gene: TRBJ2-2; clone size: once; V gene: TRBV7-9
CDR3 DNA: TGTGCCAGAAGCTTGGGTCCGCCAGGGGGCATATTTTGTAACACTGAAGCTTTCTTT; CDR3 protein: CARSLGPPGGIFCNTEAFF; D gene: TRBD1; J gene: TRBJ1-1; clone size: NA; V gene: TRBV5-3
CDR3 DNA: TGTGCCTGGAGCGGACAGACGATGAACACTGAAGCTTTCTTT; CDR3 protein: CAWSGQTMNTEAFF; D gene: NA; J gene: TRBJ1-1; clone size: NA; V gene: TRBV30
CDR3 DNA: TGCGCCAGCAGCTCGCCGCCGTTCTACGAGCAGTACTTC; CDR3 protein: CASSSPPFYEQYF; D gene: NA; J gene: TRBJ2-7; clone size: NA; V gene: TRBV5-1
CDR3 DNA: TGTGCCAGCAGTCTACAGGGAGCGGGGACTGAAGCTTTCTTT; CDR3 protein: CASSLQGAGTEAFF; D gene: NA; J gene: TRBJ1-1; clone size: NA; V gene: TRBV7-9
CDR3 DNA: TGTGCCAGCTCACCAGGTATGGGACAGCGGGGGACTACCTACGAGCAGTACTTC; CDR3 protein: CASSPGMGQRGTTYEQYF; D gene: NA; J gene: TRBJ2-7; clone size: NA; V gene: TRBV18
CDR3 DNA: TGTGCCAGCAGCTTAGGCGGTACCGGGGAGCTGTTTTTT; CDR3 protein: CASSLGGTGELFF; D gene: NA; J gene: TRBJ2-2; clone size: NA; V gene: TRBV13
CDR3 DNA: TGTGCCAGCGATAGGGGGGCTCAGAACGAGCAGTACTTC; CDR3 protein: CASDRGAQNEQYF; D gene: NA; J gene: TRBJ2-7; clone size: NA; V gene: TRBV2
CDR3 DNA: TGTGCCAGCAGCCCGGACAGGGGTTATGGCTACACCTTC; CDR3 protein: CASSPDRGYGYTF; D gene: TRBD1; J gene: TRBJ1-2; clone size: NA; V gene: TRBV7-2